This passage covers 32 T cell receptor beta chains from one sample sequenced in a study of blood T cell repertoires in COVID-19. Using immunoSEQ multiplex PCR, the repertoire was profiled, and TCRdb retains in-frame clones only, with some absent. The data contain roughly 29,000 clones, roughly 90% of them singletons. The sequenced sample consisted of peripheral blood. Source of these receptors: a human donor in a cohort sampled during active COVID-19.

This chain uses TRBV3-1 (or the pseudogene TRBV3-2) with TRBJ2-7; 11 positions agree with TRBD2. J gave up 2 bases and V 4 bases, and 7 bases lay outside the gene matches. Germline V CDR1 and CDR2: LGHDT, YNNKEL (reference sequence). CDR3 size: 16 residues. DNA for the CDR3: TGTGCCAGCAGCCCACGCCTAGCGGGGGGTCCCTACGAGCAGTACTTC. This codes for CASSPRLAGGPYEQYF.

This clone has a single count. The chain combines TRBV4-3 with TRBJ1-6, with D unclear. From germline, CDR1 is LGHNA and CDR2 YSLEER. The CDR3 runs to 18 residues. The V end was cut by 0 bases, the J end by 6 bases, with 18 bases between. CDR3 residues: CASSQDLMTRSGNSPLHF. The CDR3 coding sequence is TGCGCCAGCAGCCAAGATCTTATGACACGGAGCGGTAATTCACCCCTCCACTTT.

This rearrangement joins TRBV2 to TRBJ2-5, with 8 bases that match TRBD2. The CDR3 runs to 11 residues. CDR1 and CDR2 from the germline V gene are SNHLY and FYNNEI. V shed 10 bases and J 4 bases; nucleotides not matched to a gene: 2. The CDR3 spells CATGLAETQYF. As DNA, the CDR3 is TGTGCCACAGGACTAGCAGAGACCCAGTACTTC.

The chain joins TRBV3-1 (or the pseudogene TRBV3-2) to TRBJ1-1, with D possibly matching TRBD1 (6 bases). Deletions cut 5 bases from V and 7 bases from J, with 14 bases between. Per germline, CDR1 LGHDT and CDR2 YNNKEL (reference sequence). This CDR3 is built from 13 residues. CDR3 amino acids: CASSNYWTDEAFF. The CDR3 bases are TGTGCCAGCAGCAACTATTGGACAGATGAAGCTTTCTTT.

In DNA form, the CDR3 reads TGTGCCAGTAGTATTGGGAGATATCAGCCCCAGCATTTT. This sequence encodes CASSIGRYQPQHF. V and J are TRBV19 and TRBJ1-5; D ambiguous. Germline CDR1 is LNHDA and CDR2 is SQIVND (reference sequence). The CDR3 has 13 residues. The V gene lost 3 bases and the J gene lost 5 bases, with 8 bases spanning the gap. Variable domain in full (rest from reference TRBV19 and TRBJ1-5): DGGITQSPKYLFRKEGQNVTLSCEQNLNHDAMYWYRQDPGQGLRLIYYSQIVNDFQKGDIAEGYSVSREKKESFPLTVTSAQKNPTAFYLCASSIGRYQPQHFGDGTRLSIL.

The chain carries TRBV1 and TRBJ2-5; the D segment call TRBD2 is taken from the table without a DNA check. TRBV1 is a recognized pseudogene. CDR3 size: 16 residues. Written as DNA, the CDR3 is TGCACCAGCAGCCAAGATCCCGGACTTCGACAAGAGACCCAGTACTTC. Amino acid sequence: CTSSQDPGLRQETQYF.

This chain uses TRBV19 with TRBJ2-5, with 10 bases that match TRBD2. Germline-derived CDR1 and CDR2 are LNHDA and SQIVND (reference sequence). V dropped 5 bases and J dropped 2; count of bases not matched to a gene: 5. This CDR3 has 15 amino acids. The CDR3 reads CASSEVAGGQETQYF. The CDR3 DNA is TGTGCCAGTAGTGAGGTAGCGGGGGGACAAGAGACCCAGTACTTC.

This chain links TRBV3-1 (or the pseudogene TRBV3-2) with TRBJ2-7, with 8 bases that match TRBD1. Germline V gives CDR1 LGHDT, CDR2 YNNKEL (reference sequence). This CDR3 is 13 amino acids long. Germline trimming cut 4 bases from V and 7 bases from J; bases unmatched to any gene: 6. The CDR3 DNA reads TGTGCCAGCAGCCTTACCGGGACAGGTGAGCAGTACTTC. Encoded protein: CASSLTGTGEQYF.

The J gene is TRBJ2-1, the V gene TRBV18, with a tentative D call TRBD1 (5 bases). V lost 6 bases, J lost 4 bases, and 19 bases lay in between. This CDR3 region has 16 residues. From germline, CDR1 is KGHSH and CDR2 LQKENI. The CDR3 loop is CASSPDTSFAYNEQFF. Written as DNA, the CDR3 is TGTGCCAGCTCCCCGGACACCTCCTTTGCTTACAATGAGCAGTTCTTC.

The rearrangement joins TRBV7-9 to TRBJ2-3; 7 positions match TRBD2. V gave up 5 bases and J gave up 2 bases; unmatched junction bases: 10. Germline CDR1 is SEHNR and CDR2 is FQNEAQ (reference sequence). The CDR3 sequence is 16 residues long. This CDR3 reads CASSLRGSGYTDTQYF. DNA of the CDR3: TGTGCCAGCAGCCTCCGAGGTAGCGGGTACACAGATACGCAGTATTTT.

The chain combines TRBV12-3 or TRBV12-4 with TRBJ1-2; perhaps TRBD1 as D (6 bases). CDR3 length: 13 amino acids. Between the trimmed V and J ends, which lost 4 bases and 2 bases, there was a span of 8 bases. This chain's CDR3 is CASSSRGNYGYTF. The DNA of the CDR3 is TGTGCCAGCAGTTCCAGGGGCAACTATGGCTACACCTTC.

The chain recombines TRBV7-3 with TRBJ1-5; TRBD1 might be the D (6 bases). CDR3 length equals 17 residues. V was cut by 2 bases and J by 4 bases, with 18 bases left in between. In germline, CDR1 is SGHTA, CDR2 FQGTGA. Here the CDR3 DNA reads TGTGCCAGCAGCTTATGCGGACTCGCAGGACAGAATCAGCCCCAGCATTTT. This gives the protein CASSLCGLAGQNQPQHF.

This chain uses TRBV27 with TRBJ2-7; 12 bases line up with TRBD2. The CDR3 is 15 residues long. Germline-derived CDR1 and CDR2 are MNHEY and SMNVEV (reference sequence). After removal of 6 bases from V and 3 bases from J, the junction contained 6 bases not matched to a gene. In DNA, the CDR3 is TGTGCCAGCAGGATCACTAGCGGGGGGAGCTACGAGCAGTACTTC. This encodes CASRITSGGSYEQYF.

This sequence joins TRBV4-3 and TRBJ1-2; D call uncertain. V shed 0 bases and J shed 6 bases, with 14 bases lying between them. The CDR3 loop spans 15 amino acids. In germline, CDR1 is LGHNA, CDR2 YSLEER. The CDR3 sequence is CASSQDHPGWDGYTF. Written as DNA, the CDR3 is TGCGCCAGCAGCCAAGATCATCCGGGGTGGGATGGCTACACCTTC.

J is TRBJ1-4 and V is TRBV23-1; possible D gene TRBD1, 5 bases. TRBV23-1 has ORF status, its function being uncertain. With 1 base removed from V and 1 base from J, the gap between germline ends came to 13 bases. The CDR3 has 17 amino acids. The DNA of the CDR3 is TGCGCCAGCAGTCAATGGGTCAGGGTATTAACTAATGAAAAACTGTTTTTT. This codes for CASSQWVRVLTNEKLFF.

The chain links TRBV6-5 to TRBJ1-1; D might be TRBD1 (6 bases). V lost 6 bases, J lost 0 bases, and 8 bases lay in between. This CDR3 is 13 amino acids long. Germline V gene lookup returns CDR1 MNHEY and CDR2 SVGAGI. The CDR3 nucleotides read TGTGCCAGCAGGGGGACACTGAACACTGAAGCTTTCTTT. Residues: CASRGTLNTEAFF.

This chain links TRBV11-3 with TRBJ1-1, with D hard to call. V was clipped by 1 base and J by 7 bases, with 4 bases between them. The CDR3 is made up of 11 amino acids. Germline-derived CDR1 and CDR2 are SGHNT and YENEEA. The CDR3 region has the DNA TGTGCCAGCAGCTTAGTCAGTGAAGCTTTCTTT. Translation gives CASSLVSEAFF.

The chain has TRBV4-2 and TRBJ2-3; 7 bases fit TRBD1. This CDR3 comprises 16 residues. Per the germline V gene, CDR1 is LGHNA and CDR2 is YNFKEQ. V lost 3 bases to trimming and J lost 0 bases; unmatched junction nucleotides: 6. The CDR3 DNA sequence: TGTGCCAGCAGCCAGGAACCGGGACAGAGCACAGATACGCAGTATTTT. It translates to CASSQEPGQSTDTQYF.

The V and J genes are TRBV2 and TRBJ2-3; a possible D gene is TRBD2 (6 bases). V lost 7 bases, J lost 2 bases, and 10 bases lay in between. The CDR3 contains 13 residues. Germline V gene sequence: CDR1 SNHLY, CDR2 FYNNEI. CDR3 bases: TGTGCCAGCAACGGGGGACCCACAGATACGCAGTATTTT. It is translated as CASNGGPTDTQYF. Full variable domain (missing parts from reference TRBV2 and TRBJ2-3): EPEVTQTPSHQVTQMGQEVILRCVPISNHLYFYWYRQILGQKVEFLVSFYNNEISEKSEIFDDQFSVERPDGSNFTLKIRSTKLEDSAMYFCASNGGPTDTQYFGPGTRLTVL.

This chain joins TRBV7-8 and TRBJ1-5, with D unclear. CDR3 size: 12 residues. Trimming removed 5 bases at V and 6 bases at J, with 8 bases between. Germline V CDR1 and CDR2: SGHVS, FQNEAQ. CDR3 region: CASSQGGQPQHF. The DNA for the CDR3 is TGTGCCAGCAGCCAAGGCGGTCAGCCCCAGCATTTT.

The rearrangement joins TRBV18 to TRBJ1-1; D gene ambiguous. Germline V gene sequence: CDR1 KGHSH, CDR2 LQKENI. Trimming stripped 6 bases from V and 5 bases from J, with 10 bases between. The CDR3 has 12 amino acids. CDR3 nucleotide sequence: TGTGCCAGCTCCCAAAGGAGAACTGAAGCTTTCTTT. Translating gives CASSQRRTEAFF.

This chain uses TRBV9 with TRBJ1-4, with unresolved D. The CDR3 sequence is 17 residues long. Trimming stripped 4 bases from V and 4 bases from J, with 20 bases between. CDR1 is SGDLS, CDR2 YYNGEE, per germline. Written as DNA, the CDR3 is TGTGCCAGCAGCCCTTTTGGAGGACGGACTATTAATGAAAAACTGTTTTTT. It encodes CASSPFGGRTINEKLFF.

The chain combines TRBV5-1 with TRBJ2-5, with D possibly being TRBD2 (6 bases). The V end lost 0 bases, the J end lost 6 bases, and 15 bases lay between the germline ends. CDR1 is SGHRS, CDR2 YFSETQ, per germline. CDR3 length: 15 residues. CDR3 nucleotides: TGCGCCAGCAGCTTGGTCCAGGCGGGGAGTAAGACCCAGTACTTC. Translation gives CASSLVQAGSKTQYF.

V usage is TRBV3-1 (or the pseudogene TRBV3-2) and J usage is TRBJ1-5; 9 bases map to TRBD1. V trimming: 0 bases; J trimming: 6 bases; junction bases outside the gene matches: 9. The CDR3 is made up of 17 amino acids. Germline-derived CDR1 and CDR2 are LGHDT and YNNKEL (reference sequence). The CDR3 sequence: CASSQEAGTGYGQPQHF. The DNA for the CDR3 is TGTGCCAGCAGCCAAGAGGCCGGGACAGGGTATGGTCAGCCCCAGCATTTT.

This sequence joins TRBV6-5 and TRBJ1-3; no clear D. V dropped 0 bases and J dropped 9 bases, with 12 bases sitting between them. The CDR3 is 14 amino acids. Germline CDR1 reads MNHEY; CDR2 reads SVGAGI. CDR3 nucleotide sequence: TGTGCCAGCAGTTACTCGGCGGAGCCGGGCACCATATATTTT. Protein: CASSYSAEPGTIYF.

V usage is TRBV10-3 and J usage is TRBJ1-3, with TRBD1 as a possible D gene (6 bases). CDR3 size: 15 residues. The V and J ends lost 6 bases and 0 bases respectively, with 12 bases between them. The germline gives CDR1 ENHRY, CDR2 SYGVKD. Here the CDR3 reads CAIRDGTLSGNTIYF. The CDR3 DNA follows: TGTGCCATCAGAGACGGGACACTCTCTGGAAACACCATATATTTT.

J is TRBJ1-6 and V is TRBV2; D remains ambiguous. Germline V gives CDR1 SNHLY, CDR2 FYNNEI. Trimming pared 2 bases from V and 7 bases from J, leaving 9 bases between. CDR3 length: 14 residues. In DNA, the CDR3 is TGTGCCAGCAGTGAACACAGAGGGAATTCACCCCTCCACTTT. Protein: CASSEHRGNSPLHF.

This CDR3 is CASSLAHSYNEQFF. CDR3 coding DNA: TGTGCCAGCAGCTTAGCACACTCCTACAATGAGCAGTTCTTC. The chain couples TRBV7-3 to TRBJ2-1; D unclear. The ends were cut back, 2 bases at V and 0 bases at J, with 5 bases in the middle. CDR1 is SGHTA, CDR2 FQGTGA, per germline. CDR3 length equals 14 residues.

The chain has TRBV29-1 and TRBJ2-5; 11 bases match TRBD1. V shed 4 bases and J 4 bases; nucleotides not matched to a gene: 2. The CDR3 extends over 13 amino acids. CDR1 is SQVTM, CDR2 ANQGSEA, per germline. CDR3 residues: CSVGTGGVETQYF. CDR3 in DNA: TGCAGCGTTGGGACAGGGGGCGTAGAGACCCAGTACTTC.

V gene TRBV7-2 combines with J gene TRBJ2-1; 7 positions match TRBD2. The length of the CDR3 is 15 residues. V trimming: 6 bases; J trimming: 4 bases; junction bases outside the gene matches: 9. Per the germline V gene, CDR1 is SGHTA and CDR2 is FQGNSA. The CDR3 bases are TGTGCCAGCAGTTTGATTGGACTAGAATACAATGAGCAGTTCTTC. It codes for CASSLIGLEYNEQFF.

V and J are TRBV4-2 and TRBJ2-1, with 7 positions matching TRBD2. CDR1 is LGHNA, CDR2 YNFKEQ, per germline. V was clipped by 0 bases and J by 5 bases; unmatched bases: 13. CDR3 length: 18 residues. The CDR3 DNA follows: TGTGCCAGCAGCCAAGAGGCGGAGCGGGGCTCTGGGGACAATGAGCAGTTCTTC. Residues: CASSQEAERGSGDNEQFF.

The chain links TRBV19 to TRBJ2-1, with D possibly matching TRBD2 (7 bases). The CDR3 has 14 residues. V was shortened by 9 bases and J by 8 bases, with 20 bases between the two germline ends. Per the germline V gene, CDR1 is LNHDA and CDR2 is SQIVND (reference sequence). Written as DNA, the CDR3 is TGTGCCAGCCAACTAGGGGGGGGAACATATGAGCAGTTCTTC. It codes for CASQLGGGTYEQFF.